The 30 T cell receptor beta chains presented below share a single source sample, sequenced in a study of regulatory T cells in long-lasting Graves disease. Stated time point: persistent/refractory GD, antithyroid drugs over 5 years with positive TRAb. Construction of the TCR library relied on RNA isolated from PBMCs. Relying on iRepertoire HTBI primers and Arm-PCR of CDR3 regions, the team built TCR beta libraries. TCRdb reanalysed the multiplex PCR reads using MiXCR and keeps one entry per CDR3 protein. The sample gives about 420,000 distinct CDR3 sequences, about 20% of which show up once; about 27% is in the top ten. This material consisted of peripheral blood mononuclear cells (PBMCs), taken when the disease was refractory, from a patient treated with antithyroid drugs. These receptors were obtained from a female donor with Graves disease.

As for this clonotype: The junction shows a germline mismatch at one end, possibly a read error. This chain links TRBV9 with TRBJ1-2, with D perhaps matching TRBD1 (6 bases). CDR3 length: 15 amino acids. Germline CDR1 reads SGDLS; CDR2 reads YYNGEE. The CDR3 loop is CVSRRRGQGFDGYTF. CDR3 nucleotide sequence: TGTGTCAGCAGGCGTAGAGGTCAGGGGTTTGATGGCTACACCTTC.

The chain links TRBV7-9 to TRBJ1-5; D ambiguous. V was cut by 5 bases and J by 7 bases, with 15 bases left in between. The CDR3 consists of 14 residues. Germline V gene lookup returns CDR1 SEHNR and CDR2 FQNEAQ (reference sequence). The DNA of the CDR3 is TGTGCCAGCAGCCAAGACTGGGAACACCAGCCCCAGCATTTT. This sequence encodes CASSQDWEHQPQHF. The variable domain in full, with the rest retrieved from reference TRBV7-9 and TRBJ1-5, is DTGVSQNPRHKITKRGQNVTFRCDPISEHNRLYWYRQTLGQGPEFLTYFQNEAQLEKSRLLSDRFSAERPKGSFSTLEIQRTEQGDSAMYLCASSQDWEHQPQHFGDGTRLSIL.

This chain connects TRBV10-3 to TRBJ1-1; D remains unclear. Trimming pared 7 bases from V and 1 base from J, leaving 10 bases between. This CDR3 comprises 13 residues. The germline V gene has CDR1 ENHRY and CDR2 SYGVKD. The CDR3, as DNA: TGTGCCATCACTCGAAATCCGAACACTGAAGCTTTCTTT. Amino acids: CAITRNPNTEAFF.

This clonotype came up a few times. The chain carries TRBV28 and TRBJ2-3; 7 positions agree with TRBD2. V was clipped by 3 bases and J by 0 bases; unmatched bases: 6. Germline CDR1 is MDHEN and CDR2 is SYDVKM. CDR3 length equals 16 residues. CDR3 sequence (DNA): TGTGCCAGCAGTTTTTTCGCTAGCGGAAGCACAGATACGCAGTATTTT. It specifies CASSFFASGSTDTQYF.

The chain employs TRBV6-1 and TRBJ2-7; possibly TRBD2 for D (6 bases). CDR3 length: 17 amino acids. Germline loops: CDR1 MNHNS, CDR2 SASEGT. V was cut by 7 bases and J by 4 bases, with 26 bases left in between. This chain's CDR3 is CASTPSRQPIRGYEQYF. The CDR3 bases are TGTGCCAGCACCCCTAGTCGACAGCCCATCCGGGGGTACGAGCAGTACTTC.

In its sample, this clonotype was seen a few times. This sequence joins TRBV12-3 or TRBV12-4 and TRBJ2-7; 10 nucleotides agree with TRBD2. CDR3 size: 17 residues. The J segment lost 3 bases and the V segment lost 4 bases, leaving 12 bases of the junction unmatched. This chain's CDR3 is CASSSYGGASGSYEQYF. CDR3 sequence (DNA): TGTGCCAGCAGTTCATACGGGGGGGCTAGCGGGAGCTACGAGCAGTACTTC.

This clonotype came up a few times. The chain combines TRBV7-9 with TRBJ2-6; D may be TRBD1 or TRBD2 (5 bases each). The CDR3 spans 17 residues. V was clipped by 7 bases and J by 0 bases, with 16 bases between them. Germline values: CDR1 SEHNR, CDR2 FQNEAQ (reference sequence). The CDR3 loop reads CASTRTSGTSGANVLTF. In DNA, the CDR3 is TGTGCCAGCACTAGGACAAGCGGTACCTCTGGGGCCAACGTCCTGACTTTC.

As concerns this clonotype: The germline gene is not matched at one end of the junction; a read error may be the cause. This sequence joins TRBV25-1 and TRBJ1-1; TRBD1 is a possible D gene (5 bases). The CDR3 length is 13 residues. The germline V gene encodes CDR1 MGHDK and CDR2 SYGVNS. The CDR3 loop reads CANSVQGNTEAFF. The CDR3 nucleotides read TGTGCCAACAGTGTTCAGGGCAACACTGAAGCTTTCTTT.

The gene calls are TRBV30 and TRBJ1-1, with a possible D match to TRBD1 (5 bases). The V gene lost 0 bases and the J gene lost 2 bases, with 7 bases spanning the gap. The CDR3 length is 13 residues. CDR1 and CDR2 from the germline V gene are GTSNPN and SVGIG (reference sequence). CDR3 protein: CAWSVDSNTEAFF. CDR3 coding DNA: TGTGCCTGGAGTGTAGACAGCAACACTGAAGCTTTCTTT. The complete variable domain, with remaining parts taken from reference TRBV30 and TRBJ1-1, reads SQTIHQWPATLVQPVGSPLSLECTVEGTSNPNLYWYRQAAGRGLQLLFYSVGIGQISSEVPQNLSASRPQDRQFILSSKKLLLSDSGFYLCAWSVDSNTEAFFGQGTRLTVV.

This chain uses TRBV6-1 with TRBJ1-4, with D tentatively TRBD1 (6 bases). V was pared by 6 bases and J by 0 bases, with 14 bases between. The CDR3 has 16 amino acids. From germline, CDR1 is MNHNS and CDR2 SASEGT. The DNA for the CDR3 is TGTGCCAGCAGCCGCGACAGGAGTTCAACTAATGAAAAACTGTTTTTT. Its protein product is CASSRDRSSTNEKLFF.

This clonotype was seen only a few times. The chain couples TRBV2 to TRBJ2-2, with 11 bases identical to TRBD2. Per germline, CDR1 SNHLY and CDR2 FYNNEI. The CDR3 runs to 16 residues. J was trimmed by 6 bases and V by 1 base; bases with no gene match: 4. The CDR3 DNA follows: TGTGCCAGCAGTGAAGTAGCGGGAGGGCCGGCCGGGGAGCTGTTTTTT. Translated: CASSEVAGGPAGELFF.

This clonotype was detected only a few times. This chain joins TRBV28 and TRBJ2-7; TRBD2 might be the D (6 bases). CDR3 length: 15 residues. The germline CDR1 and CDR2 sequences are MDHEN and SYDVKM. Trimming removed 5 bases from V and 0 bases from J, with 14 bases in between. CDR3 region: CASSPEGRPSYEQYF. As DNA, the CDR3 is TGTGCCAGCAGTCCGGAGGGCAGGCCCTCCTACGAGCAGTACTTC. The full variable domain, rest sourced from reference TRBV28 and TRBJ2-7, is DVKVTQSSRYLVKRTGEKVFLECVQDMDHENMFWYRQDPGLGLRLIYFSYDVKMKEKGDIPEGYSVSREKKERFSLILESASTNQTSMYLCASSPEGRPSYEQYFGPGTRLTVT.

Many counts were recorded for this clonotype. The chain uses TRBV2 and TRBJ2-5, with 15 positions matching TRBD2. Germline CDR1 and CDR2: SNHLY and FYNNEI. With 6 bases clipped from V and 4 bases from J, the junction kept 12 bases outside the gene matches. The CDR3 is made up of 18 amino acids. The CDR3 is CASRRWRTSGRALETQYF. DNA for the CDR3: TGTGCCAGCAGGAGGTGGAGGACTAGCGGGAGGGCCTTAGAGACCCAGTACTTC.

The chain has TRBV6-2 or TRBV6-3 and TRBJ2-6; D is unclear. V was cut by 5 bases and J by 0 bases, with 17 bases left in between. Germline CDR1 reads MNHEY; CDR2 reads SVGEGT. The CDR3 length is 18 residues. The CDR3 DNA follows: TGTGCCAGCAGTGTAAGACACAGCATTTTCTCTGGGGCCAACGTCCTGACTTTC. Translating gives CASSVRHSIFSGANVLTF.

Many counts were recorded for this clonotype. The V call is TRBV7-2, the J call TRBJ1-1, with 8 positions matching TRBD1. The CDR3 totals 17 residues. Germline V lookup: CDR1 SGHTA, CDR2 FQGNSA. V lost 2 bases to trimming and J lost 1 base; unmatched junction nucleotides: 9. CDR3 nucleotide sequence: TGTGCCAGCAGCTTACTCCCAGGGGGCCAGAGGAACACTGAAGCTTTCTTT. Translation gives CASSLLPGGQRNTEAFF.

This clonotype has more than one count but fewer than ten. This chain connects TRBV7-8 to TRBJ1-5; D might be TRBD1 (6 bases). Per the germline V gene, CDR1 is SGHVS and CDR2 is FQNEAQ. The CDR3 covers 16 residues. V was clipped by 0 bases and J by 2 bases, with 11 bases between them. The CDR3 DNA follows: TGTGCCAGCAGCTTAGCGCTTTCAGGGGGCAATCAGCCCCAGCATTTT. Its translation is CASSLALSGGNQPQHF.

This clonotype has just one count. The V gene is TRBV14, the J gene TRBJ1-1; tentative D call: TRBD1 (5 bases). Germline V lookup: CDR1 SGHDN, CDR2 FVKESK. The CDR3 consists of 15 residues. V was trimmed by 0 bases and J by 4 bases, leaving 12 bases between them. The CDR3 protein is CASSQDQGIGTEAFF. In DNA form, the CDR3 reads TGTGCCAGCAGCCAAGACCAGGGAATAGGCACTGAAGCTTTCTTT.

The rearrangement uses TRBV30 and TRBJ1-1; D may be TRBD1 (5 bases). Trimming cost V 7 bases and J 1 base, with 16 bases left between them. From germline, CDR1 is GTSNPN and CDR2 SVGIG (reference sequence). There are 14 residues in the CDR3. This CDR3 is CASGGLKGNTEAFF. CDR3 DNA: TGTGCCTCTGGGGGTCTTAAGGGGAACACTGAAGCTTTCTTT.

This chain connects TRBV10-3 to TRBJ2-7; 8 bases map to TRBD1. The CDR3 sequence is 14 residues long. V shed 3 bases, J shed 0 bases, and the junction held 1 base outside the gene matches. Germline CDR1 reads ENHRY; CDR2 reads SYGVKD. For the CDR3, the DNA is TGTGCCATCAGTGACACAGGGGGCTCCTACGAGCAGTACTTC. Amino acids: CAISDTGGSYEQYF.

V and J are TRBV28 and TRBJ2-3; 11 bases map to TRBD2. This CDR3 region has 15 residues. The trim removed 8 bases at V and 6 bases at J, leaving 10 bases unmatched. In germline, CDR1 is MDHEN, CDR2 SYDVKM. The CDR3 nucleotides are TGTGCCAGCGATACTACTAGCGGGAGTGATGATACGCAGTATTTT. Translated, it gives CASDTTSGSDDTQYF.

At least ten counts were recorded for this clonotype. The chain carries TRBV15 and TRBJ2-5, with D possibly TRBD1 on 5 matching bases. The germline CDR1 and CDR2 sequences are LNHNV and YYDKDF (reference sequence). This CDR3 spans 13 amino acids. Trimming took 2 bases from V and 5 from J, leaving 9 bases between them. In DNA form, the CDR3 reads TGTGCCACCAGCAGACAGGGCGCGGAGACCCAGTACTTC. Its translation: CATSRQGAETQYF.

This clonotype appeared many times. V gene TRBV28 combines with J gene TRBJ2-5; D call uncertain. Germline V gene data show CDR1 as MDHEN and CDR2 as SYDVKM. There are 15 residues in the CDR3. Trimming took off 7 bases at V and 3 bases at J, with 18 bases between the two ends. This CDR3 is CASTINGVSEETQYF. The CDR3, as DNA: TGTGCCAGCACCATAAATGGTGTTAGTGAAGAGACCCAGTACTTC.

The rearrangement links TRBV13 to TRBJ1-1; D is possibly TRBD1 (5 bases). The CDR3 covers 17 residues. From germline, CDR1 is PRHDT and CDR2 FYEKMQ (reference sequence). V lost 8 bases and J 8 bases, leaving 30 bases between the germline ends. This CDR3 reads CASRPTTGKAAPGEAFF. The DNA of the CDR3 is TGTGCCAGCCGTCCGACTACAGGAAAGGCTGCCCCCGGCGAAGCTTTCTTT.

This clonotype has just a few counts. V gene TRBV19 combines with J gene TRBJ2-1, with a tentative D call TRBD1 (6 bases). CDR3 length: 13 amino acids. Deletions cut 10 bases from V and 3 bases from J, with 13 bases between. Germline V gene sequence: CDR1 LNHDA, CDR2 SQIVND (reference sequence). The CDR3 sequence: CATQKGHYNEQFF. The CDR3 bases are TGTGCCACCCAAAAGGGACACTACAATGAGCAGTTCTTC.

The CDR3 DNA is TGCGCCAGCAGCACGGGGACGGACCACCTTCAAGCTGAAGCTTTCTTT. The encoded protein is CASSTGTDHLQAEAFF. The chain uses TRBV5-1 and TRBJ1-1; the D gene is possibly TRBD1 (5 bases). The CDR3 runs to 16 residues. V lost 4 bases to trimming and J lost 6 bases, with 22 bases between them. CDR1 SGHRS and CDR2 YFSETQ come from the germline V gene.

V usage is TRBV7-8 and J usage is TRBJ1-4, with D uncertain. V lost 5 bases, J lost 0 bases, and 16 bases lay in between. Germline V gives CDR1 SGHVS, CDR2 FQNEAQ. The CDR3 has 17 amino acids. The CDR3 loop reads CASSLEVDIATNEKLFF. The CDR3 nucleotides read TGTGCCAGCAGCCTAGAAGTGGATATTGCAACTAATGAAAAACTGTTTTTT.

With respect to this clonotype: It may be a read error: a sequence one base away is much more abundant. The CDR3 region is CASSLHSAKNIQCF. For the CDR3, the DNA is TGTGCCAGCAGTTTACATTCGGCCAAAAACATTCAGTGCTTC. The gene calls are TRBV28 and TRBJ2-4, with D uncertain. Germline assignment: CDR1 MDHEN and CDR2 SYDVKM. The CDR3 contains 14 residues.

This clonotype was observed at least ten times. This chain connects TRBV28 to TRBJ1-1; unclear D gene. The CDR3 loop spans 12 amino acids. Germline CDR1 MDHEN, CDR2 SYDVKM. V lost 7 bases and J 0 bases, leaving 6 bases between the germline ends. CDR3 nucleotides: TGTGCCAGCACAGTAATGAACACTGAAGCTTTCTTT. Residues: CASTVMNTEAFF.

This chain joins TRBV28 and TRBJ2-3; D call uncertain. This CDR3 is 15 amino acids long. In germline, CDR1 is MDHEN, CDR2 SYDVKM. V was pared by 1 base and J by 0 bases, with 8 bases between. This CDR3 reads CASSLSSFSTDTQYF. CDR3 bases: TGTGCCAGCAGTTTATCCAGTTTTAGCACAGATACGCAGTATTTT. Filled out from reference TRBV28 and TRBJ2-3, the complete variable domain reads DVKVTQSSRYLVKRTGEKVFLECVQDMDHENMFWYRQDPGLGLRLIYFSYDVKMKEKGDIPEGYSVSREKKERFSLILESASTNQTSMYLCASSLSSFSTDTQYFGPGTRLTVL.

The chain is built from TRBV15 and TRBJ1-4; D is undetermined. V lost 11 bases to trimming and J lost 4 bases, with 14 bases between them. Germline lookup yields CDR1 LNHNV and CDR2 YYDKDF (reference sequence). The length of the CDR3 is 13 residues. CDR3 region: CASAIPNNEKLFF. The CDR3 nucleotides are TGTGCCTCCGCGATTCCGAATAATGAAAAACTGTTTTTT. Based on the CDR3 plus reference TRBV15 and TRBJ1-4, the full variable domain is DAMVIQNPRYQVTQFGKPVTLSCSQTLNHNVMYWYQQKSSQAPKLLFHYYDKDFNNEADTPDNFQSRRPNTSFCFLDIRSPGLGDTAMYLCASAIPNNEKLFFGSGTQLSVL.